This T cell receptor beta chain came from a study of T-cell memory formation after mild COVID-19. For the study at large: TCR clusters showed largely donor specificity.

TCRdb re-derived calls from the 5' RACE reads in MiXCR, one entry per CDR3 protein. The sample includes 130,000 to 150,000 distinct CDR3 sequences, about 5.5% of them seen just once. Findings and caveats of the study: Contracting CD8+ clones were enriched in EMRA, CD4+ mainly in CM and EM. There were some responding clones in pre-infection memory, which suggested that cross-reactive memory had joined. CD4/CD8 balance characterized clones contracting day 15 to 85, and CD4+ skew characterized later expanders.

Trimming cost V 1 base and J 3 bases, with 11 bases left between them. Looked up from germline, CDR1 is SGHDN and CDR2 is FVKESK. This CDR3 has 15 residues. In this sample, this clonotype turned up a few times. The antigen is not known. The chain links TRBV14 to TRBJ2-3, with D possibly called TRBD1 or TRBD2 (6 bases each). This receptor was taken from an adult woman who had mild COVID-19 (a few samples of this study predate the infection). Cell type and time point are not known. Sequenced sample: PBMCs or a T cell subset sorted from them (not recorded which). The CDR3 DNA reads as TGTGCCAGCAGCCAAGGGGGGGCTGGTACAGATACGCAGTATTTT. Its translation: CASSQGGAGTDTQYF.